These 6 T cell receptor beta chains were sequenced from one sample in a study of metastatic and nonmetastatic thyroid tumors. TCRdb re-analyzed the PCR reads using MiXCR. The repertoire consists of approximately 90,000 clones, with about 9.1% occurring once and the leading ten covering roughly 10%. Patients had received no treatment of any kind before thyroid surgery. Sequencing used blood. The receptors shown here come from a female donor with papillary thyroid cancer or a benign thyroid nodule (not recorded which). Some clones in this sample may be carry-over from other donors' samples.

The chain couples TRBV12-3 or TRBV12-4 to TRBJ2-3; 10 nucleotides match TRBD2. The CDR3 is 13 residues long. The V segment lost 10 bases and the J segment 5 bases; nucleotides outside the gene matches: 6. For the CDR3, the DNA is TGTGCCACTAGCGGGGGATCAGGAGATACGCAGTATTTT. Its translation: CATSGGSGDTQYF.

At least ten counts were recorded for this clone. The chain has TRBV6-6 and TRBJ2-5; D is unresolved. Germline V gene lookup returns CDR1 MNHNY and CDR2 SVGAGI (reference sequence). The CDR3 totals 15 residues. V lost 0 bases and J 2 bases, leaving 10 bases between the germline ends. The CDR3 DNA reads TGTGCCAGCAGTTACTCGATAGGGCAGCAAGAGACCCAGTACTTC. Amino acid sequence: CASSYSIGQQETQYF.

This clone has at least ten counts. The chain joins TRBV9 to TRBJ2-2, with 7 positions matching TRBD1. V was pared by 4 bases and J by 6 bases, with 9 bases of the junction left unmatched. Per the germline V gene, CDR1 is SGDLS and CDR2 is YYNGEE. The CDR3 has 15 amino acids. The CDR3 DNA reads TGTGCCAGCAGCAAACAGGGGTATGACGCCGGGGAGCTGTTTTTT. Its protein product is CASSKQGYDAGELFF.

In this sample, this clone turned up once. This chain joins TRBV11-3 and TRBJ2-7; 7 nucleotides match TRBD1. The germline gives CDR1 SGHNT, CDR2 YENEEA. V gave up 1 base and J gave up 2 bases; unmatched junction bases: 5. The CDR3 runs to 15 residues. CDR3 region: CASSLGTTGAYEQYF. The CDR3 DNA reads TGTGCCAGCAGCTTAGGGACAACAGGGGCCTACGAGCAGTACTTC. Full variable domain (outside the CDR3, taken from reference TRBV11-3 and TRBJ2-7): EAGVVQSPRYKIIEKKQPVAFWCNPISGHNTLYWYLQNLGQGPELLIRYENEEAVDDSQLPKDRFSAERLKGVDSTLKIQPAELGDSAVYLCASSLGTTGAYEQYFGPGTRLTVT.

This clone was seen at least ten times. The chain is built from TRBV7-2 and TRBJ2-1; D is unresolved. Trimming cost V 4 bases and J 4 bases, with 8 bases left between them. CDR1 SGHTA and CDR2 FQGNSA come from the germline V gene. The CDR3 consists of 13 residues. In nucleotides, the CDR3 is TGTGCCAGCAGCTCGACTGGTTACAATGAGCAGTTCTTC. This encodes CASSSTGYNEQFF. Supplemented by reference TRBV7-2 and TRBJ2-1, the full variable domain reads GAGVSQSPSNKVTEKGKDVELRCDPISGHTALYWYRQSLGQGLEFLIYFQGNSAPDKSGLPSDRFSAERTGGSVSTLTIQRTQQEDSAVYLCASSSTGYNEQFFGPGTRLTVL.

This clone appeared many times. This chain connects TRBV6-2 or TRBV6-3 to TRBJ2-3; D call uncertain. V was pared by 6 bases and J by 2 bases, with 6 bases between. The CDR3 length is 12 residues. Germline-derived CDR1 and CDR2 are MNHEY and SVGEGT. The CDR3: CASRGNTDTQYF. CDR3 nucleotides: TGTGCCAGCAGGGGCAACACAGATACGCAGTATTTT.